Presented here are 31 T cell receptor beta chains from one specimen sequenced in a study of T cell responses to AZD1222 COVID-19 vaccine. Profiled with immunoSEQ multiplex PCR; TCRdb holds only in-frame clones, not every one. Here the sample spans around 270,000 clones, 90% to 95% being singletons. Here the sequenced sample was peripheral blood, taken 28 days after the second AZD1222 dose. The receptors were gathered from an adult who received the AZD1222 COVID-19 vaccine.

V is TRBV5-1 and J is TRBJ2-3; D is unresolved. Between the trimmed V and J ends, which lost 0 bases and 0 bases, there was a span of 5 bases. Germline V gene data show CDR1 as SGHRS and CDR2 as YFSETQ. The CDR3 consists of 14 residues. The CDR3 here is CASSLAGSTDTQYF. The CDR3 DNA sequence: TGCGCCAGCAGCTTGGCCGGGAGCACAGATACGCAGTATTTT.

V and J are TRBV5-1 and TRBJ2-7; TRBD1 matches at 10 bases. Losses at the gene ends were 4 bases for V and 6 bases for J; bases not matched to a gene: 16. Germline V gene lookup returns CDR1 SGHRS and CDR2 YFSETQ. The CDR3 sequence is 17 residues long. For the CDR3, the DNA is TGCGCCAGCAGCCCAGGGGGAGCGGGGACAGGGGATGGCGAGCAGTACTTC. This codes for CASSPGGAGTGDGEQYF.

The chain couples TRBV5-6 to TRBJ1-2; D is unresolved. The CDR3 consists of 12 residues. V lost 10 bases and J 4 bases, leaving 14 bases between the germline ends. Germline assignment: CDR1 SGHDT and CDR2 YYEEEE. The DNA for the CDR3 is TGTGCCGTTGGGTCCGGCGGCTATGGCTACACCTTC. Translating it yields CAVGSGGYGYTF.

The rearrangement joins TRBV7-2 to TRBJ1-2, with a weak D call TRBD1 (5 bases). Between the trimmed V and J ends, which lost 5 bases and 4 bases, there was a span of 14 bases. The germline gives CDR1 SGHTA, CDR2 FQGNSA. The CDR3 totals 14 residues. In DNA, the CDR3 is TGTGCCAGCAGCCCCAGGGCCTCTAGCTATGGCTACACCTTC. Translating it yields CASSPRASSYGYTF.

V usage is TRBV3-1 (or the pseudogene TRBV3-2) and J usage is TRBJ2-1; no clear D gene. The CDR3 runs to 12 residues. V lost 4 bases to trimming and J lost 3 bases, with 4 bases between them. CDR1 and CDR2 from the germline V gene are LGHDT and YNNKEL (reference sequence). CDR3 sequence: CASSPNYNEQFF. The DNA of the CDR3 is TGTGCCAGCAGCCCCAACTACAATGAGCAGTTCTTC.

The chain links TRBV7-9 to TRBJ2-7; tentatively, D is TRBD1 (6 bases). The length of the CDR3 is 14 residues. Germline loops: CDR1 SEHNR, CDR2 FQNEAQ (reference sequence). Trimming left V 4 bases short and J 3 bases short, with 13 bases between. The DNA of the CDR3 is TGTGCCAGCAGCTCAAACAGGGTAGGCTACGAGCAGTACTTC. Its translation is CASSSNRVGYEQYF. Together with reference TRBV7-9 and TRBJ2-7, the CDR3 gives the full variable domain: DTGVSQNPRHKITKRGQNVTFRCDPISEHNRLYWYRQTLGQGPEFLTYFQNEAQLEKSRLLSDRFSAERPKGSFSTLEIQRTEQGDSAMYLCASSSNRVGYEQYFGPGTRLTVT.

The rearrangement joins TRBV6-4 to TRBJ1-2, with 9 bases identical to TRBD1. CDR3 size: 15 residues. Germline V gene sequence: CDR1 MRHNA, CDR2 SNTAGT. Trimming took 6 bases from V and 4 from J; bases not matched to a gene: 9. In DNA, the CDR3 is TGTGCCAGCAGCCCTACAGGGGGCGACCTCTATGGCTACACCTTC. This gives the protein CASSPTGGDLYGYTF.

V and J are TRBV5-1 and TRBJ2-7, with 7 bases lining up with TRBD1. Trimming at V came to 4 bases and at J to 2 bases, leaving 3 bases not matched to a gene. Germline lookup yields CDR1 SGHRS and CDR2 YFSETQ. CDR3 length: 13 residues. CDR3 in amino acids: CASSMGTAYEQYF. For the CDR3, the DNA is TGCGCCAGCAGCATGGGGACAGCCTACGAGCAGTACTTC.

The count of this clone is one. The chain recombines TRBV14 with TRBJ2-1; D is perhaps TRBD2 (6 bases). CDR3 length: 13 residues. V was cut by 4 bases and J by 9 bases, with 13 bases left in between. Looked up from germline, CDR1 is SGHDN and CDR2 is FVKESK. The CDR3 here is CASSPRLVGEQFF. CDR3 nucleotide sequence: TGTGCCAGCAGCCCCCGACTAGTCGGTGAGCAGTTCTTC.

CDR3 in amino acids: CATLAVLRGYTF. CDR3 coding DNA: TGTGCCACTTTAGCCGTTCTCCGTGGCTACACCTTC. The chain combines TRBV28 with TRBJ1-2; D remains ambiguous. Trimming removed 10 bases from V and 7 bases from J, with 16 bases in between. Germline V gene lookup returns CDR1 MDHEN and CDR2 SYDVKM. The length of the CDR3 is 12 residues.

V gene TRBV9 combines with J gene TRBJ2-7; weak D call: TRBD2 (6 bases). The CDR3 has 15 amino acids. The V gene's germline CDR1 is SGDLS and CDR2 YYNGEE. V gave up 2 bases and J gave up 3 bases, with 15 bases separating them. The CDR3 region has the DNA TGTGCCAGCAGCGTGGACGGGAGTGCCTTCTACGAGCAGTACTTC. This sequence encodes CASSVDGSAFYEQYF. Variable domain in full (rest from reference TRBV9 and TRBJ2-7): DSGVTQTPKHLITATGQRVTLRCSPRSGDLSVYWYQQSLDQGLQFLIQYYNGEERAKGNILERFSAQQFPDLHSELNLSSLELGDSALYFCASSVDGSAFYEQYFGPGTRLTVT.

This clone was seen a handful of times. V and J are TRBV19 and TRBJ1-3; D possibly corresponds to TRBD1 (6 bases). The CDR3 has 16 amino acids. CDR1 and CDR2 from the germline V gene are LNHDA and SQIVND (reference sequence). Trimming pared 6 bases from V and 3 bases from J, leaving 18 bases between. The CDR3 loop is CASSPRQARYGNTIYF. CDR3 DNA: TGTGCCAGTAGCCCCCGACAGGCCCGCTATGGAAACACCATATATTTT.

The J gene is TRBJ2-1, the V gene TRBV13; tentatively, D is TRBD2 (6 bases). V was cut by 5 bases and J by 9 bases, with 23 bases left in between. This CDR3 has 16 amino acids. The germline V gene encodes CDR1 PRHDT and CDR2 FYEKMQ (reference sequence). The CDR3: CASSKSGRGSGGEQFF. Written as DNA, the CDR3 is TGTGCCAGCAGCAAATCAGGTCGGGGTAGCGGAGGTGAGCAGTTCTTC.

Here the CDR3 DNA reads TGCGCCAGCAGGATAGGGACAGGTCCCTACGAGCAGTACTTC. As protein: CASRIGTGPYEQYF. This sequence joins TRBV5-1 and TRBJ2-7, with 8 positions matching TRBD1. Germline V gene lookup returns CDR1 SGHRS and CDR2 YFSETQ. The ends lost 5 bases at V and 2 bases at J; junction bases unmatched: 6. The CDR3 runs 14 residues.

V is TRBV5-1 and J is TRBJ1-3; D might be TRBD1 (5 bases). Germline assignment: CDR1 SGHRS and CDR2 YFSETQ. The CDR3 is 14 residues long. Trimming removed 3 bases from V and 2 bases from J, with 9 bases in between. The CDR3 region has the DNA TGCGCCAGCAGCTGGGGGGAAGCTGGAAACACCATATATTTT. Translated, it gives CASSWGEAGNTIYF.

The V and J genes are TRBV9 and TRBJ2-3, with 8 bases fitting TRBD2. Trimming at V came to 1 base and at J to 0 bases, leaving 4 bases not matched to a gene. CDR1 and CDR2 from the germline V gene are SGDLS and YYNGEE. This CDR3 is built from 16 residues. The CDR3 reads CASSVRREGSTDTQYF. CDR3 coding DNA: TGTGCCAGCAGCGTAAGACGGGAGGGTAGCACAGATACGCAGTATTTT.

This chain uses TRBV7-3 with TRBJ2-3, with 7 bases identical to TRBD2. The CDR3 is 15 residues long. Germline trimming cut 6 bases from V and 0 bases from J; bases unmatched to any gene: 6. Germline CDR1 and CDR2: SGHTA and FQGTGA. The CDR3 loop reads CASRASGQSTDTQYF. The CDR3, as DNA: TGTGCCAGCAGGGCTAGCGGCCAGAGCACAGATACGCAGTATTTT.

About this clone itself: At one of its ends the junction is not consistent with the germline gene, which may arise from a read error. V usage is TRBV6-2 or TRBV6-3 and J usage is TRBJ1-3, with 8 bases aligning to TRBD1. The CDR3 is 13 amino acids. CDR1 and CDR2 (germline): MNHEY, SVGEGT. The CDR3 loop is CASSPPGTGRLHF. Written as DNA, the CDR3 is TGTGCCAGCAGCCCCCCTGGGACAGGCCGGCTCCATTTT.

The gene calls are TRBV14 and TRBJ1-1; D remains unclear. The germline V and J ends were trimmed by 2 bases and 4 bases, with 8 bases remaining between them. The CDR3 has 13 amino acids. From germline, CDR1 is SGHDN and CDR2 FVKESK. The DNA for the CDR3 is TGTGCCAGCAGCCAACAGGCGGGCACTGAAGCTTTCTTT. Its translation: CASSQQAGTEAFF.

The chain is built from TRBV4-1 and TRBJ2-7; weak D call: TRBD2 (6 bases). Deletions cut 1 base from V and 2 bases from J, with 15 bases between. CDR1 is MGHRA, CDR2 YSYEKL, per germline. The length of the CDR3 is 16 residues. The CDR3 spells CASSQGAGGGAYEQYF. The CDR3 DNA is TGCGCCAGCAGCCAAGGGGCGGGCGGAGGGGCCTACGAGCAGTACTTC.

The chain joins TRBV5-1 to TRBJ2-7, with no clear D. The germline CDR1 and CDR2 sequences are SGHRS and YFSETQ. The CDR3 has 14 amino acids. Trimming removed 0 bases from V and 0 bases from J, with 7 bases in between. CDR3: CASSLDPASYEQYF. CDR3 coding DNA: TGCGCCAGCAGCTTGGATCCAGCCTCCTACGAGCAGTACTTC.

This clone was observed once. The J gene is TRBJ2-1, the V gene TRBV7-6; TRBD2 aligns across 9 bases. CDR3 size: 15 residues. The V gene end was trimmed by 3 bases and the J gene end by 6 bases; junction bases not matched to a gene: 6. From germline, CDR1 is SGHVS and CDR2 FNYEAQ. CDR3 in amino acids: CASSFLAGGGNEQFF. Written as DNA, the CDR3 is TGTGCCAGCAGCTTCTTGGCGGGAGGGGGCAATGAGCAGTTCTTC.

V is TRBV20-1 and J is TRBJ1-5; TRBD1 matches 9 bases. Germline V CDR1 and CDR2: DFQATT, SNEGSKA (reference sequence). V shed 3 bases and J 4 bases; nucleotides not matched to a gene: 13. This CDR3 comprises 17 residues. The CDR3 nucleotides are TGCAGTGCTAGTGGACAGGGGATCGAGCCAGCTAATCAGCCCCAGCATTTT. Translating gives CSASGQGIEPANQPQHF.

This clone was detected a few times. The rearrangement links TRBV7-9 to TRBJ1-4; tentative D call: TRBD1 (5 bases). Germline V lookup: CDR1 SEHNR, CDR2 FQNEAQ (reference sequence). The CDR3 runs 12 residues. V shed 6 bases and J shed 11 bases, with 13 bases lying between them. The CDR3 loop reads CASSEAAGKLFF. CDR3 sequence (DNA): TGTGCCAGCAGTGAGGCGGCAGGGAAACTGTTTTTT.

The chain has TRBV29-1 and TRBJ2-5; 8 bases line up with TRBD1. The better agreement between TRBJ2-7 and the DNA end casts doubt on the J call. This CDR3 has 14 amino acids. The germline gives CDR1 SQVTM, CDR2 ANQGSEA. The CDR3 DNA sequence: TGCAGCGTTATGGGACAGGAGAGCTCCTACGAGCAGTACTTC. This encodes CSVMGQESSYEQYF.

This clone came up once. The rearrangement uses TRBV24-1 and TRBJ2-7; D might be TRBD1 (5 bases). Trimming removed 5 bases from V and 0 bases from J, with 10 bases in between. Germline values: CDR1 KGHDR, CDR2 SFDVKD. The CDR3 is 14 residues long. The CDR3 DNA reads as TGTGCCACCAGTGCCACAGGTAGCTCCTACGAGCAGTACTTC. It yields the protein CATSATGSSYEQYF.

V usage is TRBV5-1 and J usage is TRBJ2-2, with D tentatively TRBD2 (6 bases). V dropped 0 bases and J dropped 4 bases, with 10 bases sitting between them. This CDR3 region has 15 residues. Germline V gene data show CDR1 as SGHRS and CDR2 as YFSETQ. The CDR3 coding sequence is TGCGCCAGCAGCTTGGACGGAGGGCCCACCGGGGAGCTGTTTTTT. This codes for CASSLDGGPTGELFF.

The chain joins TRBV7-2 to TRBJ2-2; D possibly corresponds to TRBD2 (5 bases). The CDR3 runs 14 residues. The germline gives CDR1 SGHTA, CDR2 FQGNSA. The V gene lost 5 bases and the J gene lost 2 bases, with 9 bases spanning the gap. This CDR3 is CASSAGLNTGELFF. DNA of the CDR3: TGTGCCAGCAGCGCCGGACTCAACACCGGGGAGCTGTTTTTT. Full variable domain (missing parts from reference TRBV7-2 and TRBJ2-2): GAGVSQSPSNKVTEKGKDVELRCDPISGHTALYWYRQSLGQGLEFLIYFQGNSAPDKSGLPSDRFSAERTGGSVSTLTIQRTQQEDSAVYLCASSAGLNTGELFFGEGSRLTVL.

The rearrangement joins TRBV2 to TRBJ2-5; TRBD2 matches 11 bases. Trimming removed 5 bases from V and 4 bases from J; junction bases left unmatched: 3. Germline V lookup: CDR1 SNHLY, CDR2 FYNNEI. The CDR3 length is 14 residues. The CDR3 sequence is CASSLAGGGETQYF. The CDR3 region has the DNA TGTGCCAGCAGTCTAGCGGGGGGAGGAGAGACCCAGTACTTC. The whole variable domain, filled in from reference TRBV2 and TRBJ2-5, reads EPEVTQTPSHQVTQMGQEVILRCVPISNHLYFYWYRQILGQKVEFLVSFYNNEISEKSEIFDDQFSVERPDGSNFTLKIRSTKLEDSAMYFCASSLAGGGETQYFGPGTRLLVL.

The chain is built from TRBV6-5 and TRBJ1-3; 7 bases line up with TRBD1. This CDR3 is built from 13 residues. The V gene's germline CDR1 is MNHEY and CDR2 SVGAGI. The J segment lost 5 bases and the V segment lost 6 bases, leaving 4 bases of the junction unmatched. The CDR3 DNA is TGTGCCAGCAGAACAGGGGCACGAAACACCATATATTTT. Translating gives CASRTGARNTIYF.

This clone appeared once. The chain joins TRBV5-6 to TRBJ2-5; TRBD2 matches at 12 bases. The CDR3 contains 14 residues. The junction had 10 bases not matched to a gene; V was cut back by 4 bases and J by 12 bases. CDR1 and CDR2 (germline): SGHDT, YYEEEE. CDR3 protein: CASSAGTSGPLKYF. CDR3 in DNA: TGTGCCAGCAGCGCCGGGACTAGCGGGCCGTTGAAGTACTTC.